What follows are 2 T cell receptor beta chains derived from one specimen sequenced in a study of chemoradiotherapy in HPV16-positive cancers. Clones were sequenced by immunoSEQ multiplex PCR, and TCRdb holds only the in-frame ones, with some missing. Counted here are about 20,000 clones, roughly 82% occurring once; the ten biggest clones make up 3% to 4%. Sequences were derived from blood, sampled from a patient who underwent chemoradiotherapy. The receptors were sampled from a human donor with HPV-associated anogenital cancer.

V usage is TRBV19 and J usage is TRBJ1-5; possible D gene TRBD1, 6 bases. The CDR3 is 15 residues long. Between the trimmed V and J ends, which lost 7 bases and 2 bases, there was a span of 15 bases. Per germline, CDR1 LNHDA and CDR2 SQIVND (reference sequence). DNA of the CDR3: TGTGCCAGTAAGGACAGCGGCGGGCGCAATCAGCCCCAGCATTTT. As protein: CASKDSGGRNQPQHF.

This sequence joins TRBV5-8 and TRBJ2-3, with D uncertain. The CDR3 extends over 12 amino acids. V gave up 4 bases and J gave up 4 bases, with 7 bases separating them. Germline lookup yields CDR1 SGHTS and CDR2 YDEGEE. The CDR3 bases are TGTGCCAGCAGCCTGGCCCCAGATACGCAGTATTTT. Residues: CASSLAPDTQYF.